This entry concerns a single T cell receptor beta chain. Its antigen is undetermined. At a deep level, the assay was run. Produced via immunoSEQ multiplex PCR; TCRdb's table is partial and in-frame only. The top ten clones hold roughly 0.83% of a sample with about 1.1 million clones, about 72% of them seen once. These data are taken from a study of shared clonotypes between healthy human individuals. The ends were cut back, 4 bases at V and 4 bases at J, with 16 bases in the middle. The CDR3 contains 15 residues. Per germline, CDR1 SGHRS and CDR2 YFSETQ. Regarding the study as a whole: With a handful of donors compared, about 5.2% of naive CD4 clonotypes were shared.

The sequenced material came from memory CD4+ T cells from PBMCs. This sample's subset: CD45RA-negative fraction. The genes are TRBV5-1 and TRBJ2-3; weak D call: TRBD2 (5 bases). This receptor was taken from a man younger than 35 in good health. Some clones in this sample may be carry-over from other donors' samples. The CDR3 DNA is TGCGCCAGCAGCCAGCCGGGAACGGGCCCAGATACGCAGTATTTT. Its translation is CASSQPGTGPDTQYF.